Included here is one T cell receptor (beta chain) sequence, with context. The CDR3 spans 14 residues. Germline values: CDR1 SGHVS, CDR2 FNYEAQ. With V trimmed by 3 bases and J by 0 bases, 1 base remained unmatched. The data derive from a study of T cells after yellow fever vaccination. Synthesis of TCR cDNA relied on 5'RACE template switching, which attached a universal primer site and UMIs. TCRdb re-derived calls from the 5' RACE reads in MiXCR, one entry per CDR3 protein. This table has about 400,000 distinct CDR3 sequences, 6.2% appearing once. This sequence joins TRBV7-6 and TRBJ2-5; 7 bases are shared with TRBD1. The source of this sequence is a man aged 25-40 years who received the YFV17D yellow fever vaccine. Sequences were derived from PBMCs, sampled 5 days after the yellow fever booster vaccination. CDR3 loop: CASSLGQHQETQYF. DNA of the CDR3: TGTGCCAGCAGCTTGGGACAGCACCAAGAGACCCAGTACTTC. Full variable domain (missing parts from reference TRBV7-6 and TRBJ2-5): GAGVSQSPRYKVTKRGQDVALRCDPISGHVSLYWYRQALGQGPEFLTYFNYEAQQDKSGLPNDRFSAERPEGSISTLTIQRTEQRDSAMYRCASSLGQHQETQYFGPGTRLLVL.